Below, 18 T cell receptor beta chains from the same sample are listed, as sequenced in a study of blood T cell repertoires in COVID-19. Generated by immunoSEQ multiplex PCR, the TCRdb table keeps only in-frame clones and is missing some. The sample includes about 200,000 clones, roughly 80% of them seen just once. The material sequenced was peripheral blood. The origin of the receptors is a man aged 50 or older who had recovered from COVID-19.

This clone has just one count. The V gene is TRBV11-3, the J gene TRBJ2-7; the match to TRBD1 covers 8 bases. This CDR3 region has 16 residues. Germline loops: CDR1 SGHNT, CDR2 YENEEA. The junction had 12 bases not matched to a gene; V was cut back by 5 bases and J by 3 bases. DNA for the CDR3: TGTGCCAGCAGCCATCGCAGGGGGCGCCTAGTCTACGAGCAGTACTTC. It translates to CASSHRRGRLVYEQYF.

This chain uses TRBV9 with TRBJ2-5; D is uncertain. CDR3 length: 14 residues. Germline CDR1 is SGDLS and CDR2 is YYNGEE. With 0 bases removed from V and 1 base from J, the gap between germline ends came to 7 bases. The CDR3 is CASSVDIGQETQYF. DNA for the CDR3: TGTGCCAGCAGCGTAGATATCGGCCAAGAGACCCAGTACTTC.

The chain links TRBV11-1 to TRBJ2-3; D is possibly TRBD2 (6 bases). Trimming pared 3 bases from V and 4 bases from J, leaving 14 bases between. The CDR3 is 15 amino acids. Germline V gene data show CDR1 as SGHAT and CDR2 as FQDESV (reference sequence). CDR3: CASSFMAGSSDTQYF. The CDR3 DNA follows: TGTGCCAGCAGCTTCATGGCGGGGAGTTCAGATACGCAGTATTTT.

V gene TRBV28 combines with J gene TRBJ2-3; TRBD1 matches at 12 bases. Germline CDR1 reads MDHEN; CDR2 reads SYDVKM. V was clipped by 1 base and J by 7 bases; unmatched bases: 6. The CDR3 length is 16 residues. CDR3 region: CASSLLGTGGVNTQYF. CDR3 DNA sequence: TGTGCCAGCAGTTTATTAGGGACAGGGGGCGTGAATACGCAGTATTTT.

The chain recombines TRBV5-6 with TRBJ1-1; 7 bases are a match to TRBD1. The germline gives CDR1 SGHDT, CDR2 YYEEEE. The CDR3 has 14 amino acids. The V gene end was trimmed by 4 bases and the J gene end by 5 bases; junction bases not matched to a gene: 8. The CDR3: CASSQTGSPTEAFF. In DNA form, the CDR3 reads TGTGCCAGCAGCCAGACAGGGTCCCCAACTGAAGCTTTCTTT. Using reference TRBV5-6 and TRBJ1-1 for the parts outside the CDR3, the full variable domain is DAGVTQSPTHLIKTRGQQVTLRCSPKSGHDTVSWYQQALGQGPQFIFQYYEEEERQRGNFPDRFSGHQFPNYSSELNVNALLLGDSALYLCASSQTGSPTEAFFGQGTRLTVV.

This chain links TRBV2 with TRBJ1-2; D unclear. The CDR3 spans 13 residues. Looked up from germline, CDR1 is SNHLY and CDR2 is FYNNEI. V lost 7 bases to trimming and J lost 5 bases, with 14 bases between them. CDR3 sequence (DNA): TGTGCCAGCACTACGAACGACGGGTATGGCTACACCTTC. Residues: CASTTNDGYGYTF.

This clone has more than one count but fewer than ten. This chain joins TRBV2 and TRBJ2-7; 10 bases fit TRBD1. The germline CDR1 and CDR2 sequences are SNHLY and FYNNEI. The junction had 7 bases not matched to a gene; V was cut back by 8 bases and J by 3 bases. The CDR3 consists of 14 residues. The DNA for the CDR3 is TGTGCCAGCGGTCGCGGGACAGGGGACTACGAGCAGTACTTC. It specifies CASGRGTGDYEQYF.

This clone was detected once. The V gene is TRBV18, the J gene TRBJ2-7, with 7 bases that match TRBD1. Germline V lookup: CDR1 KGHSH, CDR2 LQKENI. Trimming took 6 bases from V and 7 from J; bases not matched to a gene: 24. The CDR3 has 18 amino acids. CDR3 amino acids: CASSLRHLADEGAWEQYF. CDR3 in DNA: TGTGCCAGCTCGCTGCGTCACTTGGCCGACGAGGGGGCATGGGAGCAGTACTTC. Drawing the rest from reference TRBV18 and TRBJ2-7, the complete variable domain is NAGVMQNPRHLVRRRGQEARLRCSPMKGHSHVYWYRQLPEEGLKFMVYLQKENIIDESGMPKERFSAEFPKEGPSILRIQQVVRGDSAAYFCASSLRHLADEGAWEQYFGPGTRLTVT.

The sample holds a few counts of this clone. As DNA, the CDR3 is TGTGCCATCAGTTCCGGGACTAGCGGGAATGGCGGGGAGCTGTTTTTT. It encodes CAISSGTSGNGGELFF. V gene TRBV10-3 combines with J gene TRBJ2-2, with 13 bases matching TRBD2. Germline values: CDR1 ENHRY, CDR2 SYGVKD. The CDR3 is 16 amino acids. The V gene end was trimmed by 5 bases and the J gene end by 7 bases; junction bases not matched to a gene: 7.

This clone has just one count. V usage is TRBV19 and J usage is TRBJ2-3, with 9 nucleotides matching TRBD2. Looked up from germline, CDR1 is LNHDA and CDR2 is SQIVND (reference sequence). The CDR3 extends over 16 amino acids. The trim removed 5 bases at V and 0 bases at J, leaving 6 bases unmatched. This CDR3 reads CASSVVAGGSTDTQYF. The CDR3 coding sequence is TGTGCCAGTAGTGTCGTTGCGGGAGGGAGCACAGATACGCAGTATTTT.

The chain combines TRBV19 with TRBJ2-2; no clear D gene. V dropped 4 bases and J dropped 6 bases, with 9 bases sitting between them. The germline CDR1 and CDR2 sequences are LNHDA and SQIVND (reference sequence). The CDR3 contains 13 residues. CDR3 DNA sequence: TGTGCCAGTAGTACCTGGGCATCCGGGGAGCTGTTTTTT. It yields the protein CASSTWASGELFF.

The V and J genes are TRBV2 and TRBJ2-2; D is possibly TRBD2 (5 bases). Germline V gene sequence: CDR1 SNHLY, CDR2 FYNNEI. The V gene lost 4 bases and the J gene lost 0 bases, with 9 bases spanning the gap. The CDR3 spans 15 residues. The CDR3 DNA reads as TGTGCCAGCAGTGTGGGTAGCGCGAACACCGGGGAGCTGTTTTTT. The encoded protein is CASSVGSANTGELFF. Together with reference TRBV2 and TRBJ2-2, the CDR3 gives the full variable domain: EPEVTQTPSHQVTQMGQEVILRCVPISNHLYFYWYRQILGQKVEFLVSFYNNEISEKSEIFDDQFSVERPDGSNFTLKIRSTKLEDSAMYFCASSVGSANTGELFFGEGSRLTVL.

V gene TRBV6-5 combines with J gene TRBJ2-2; 8 bases agree with TRBD1. This CDR3 has 15 residues. J was trimmed by 7 bases and V by 7 bases; bases with no gene match: 11. Looked up from germline, CDR1 is MNHEY and CDR2 is SVGAGI. CDR3 loop: CASTPRDRLDGELFF. DNA of the CDR3: TGTGCCAGCACCCCTCGGGACAGGTTGGACGGGGAGCTGTTTTTT.

The CDR3 DNA is TGTGCCAGCTCACCATTACAGGCCAGCTCCTACGAGCAGTACTTC. Protein sequence: CASSPLQASSYEQYF. This chain joins TRBV18 and TRBJ2-7, with TRBD1 as a possible D gene (5 bases). Trimming removed 2 bases from V and 0 bases from J, with 11 bases in between. The CDR3 loop spans 15 amino acids. Per germline, CDR1 KGHSH and CDR2 LQKENI. Full variable domain (missing parts from reference TRBV18 and TRBJ2-7): NAGVMQNPRHLVRRRGQEARLRCSPMKGHSHVYWYRQLPEEGLKFMVYLQKENIIDESGMPKERFSAEFPKEGPSILRIQQVVRGDSAAYFCASSPLQASSYEQYFGPGTRLTVT.

V and J are TRBV27 and TRBJ2-7, with TRBD2 identical over 7 bases. Germline values: CDR1 MNHEY, CDR2 SMNVEV (reference sequence). The CDR3 has 13 residues. The junction had 2 bases not matched to a gene; V was cut back by 6 bases and J by 0 bases. The CDR3 DNA reads as TGTGCCAGCAGGGGGACTAACTCCTACGAGCAGTACTTC. Amino acid sequence: CASRGTNSYEQYF.

The V gene is TRBV19, the J gene TRBJ1-2, with a possible D match to TRBD1 (6 bases). The germline V gene encodes CDR1 LNHDA and CDR2 SQIVND (reference sequence). This CDR3 comprises 13 residues. Trimming cost V 5 bases and J 6 bases, with 13 bases left between them. This CDR3 is CASSQQGVDGYTF. DNA for the CDR3: TGTGCCAGTAGTCAACAGGGAGTAGATGGCTACACCTTC.

This rearrangement joins TRBV7-3 to TRBJ2-1, with D uncertain. Trimming removed 5 bases at V and 0 bases at J, with 14 bases between. CDR1 is SGHTA and CDR2 is FQGTGA in the germline V gene. This CDR3 contains 16 residues. In nucleotides, the CDR3 is TGTGCCAGCAGCCTTGGCGCGGATCGCTCCTACAATGAGCAGTTCTTC. Its protein is CASSLGADRSYNEQFF.

A few counts support this clone. The rearrangement uses TRBV7-2 and TRBJ2-3, with 8 bases identical to TRBD2. The germline gives CDR1 SGHTA, CDR2 FQGNSA. V lost 0 bases and J lost 3; bases outside the gene matches: 8. The CDR3 contains 17 residues. DNA of the CDR3: TGTGCCAGCAGCTTAGCTTTTAGCGGGAAGGGTACAGATACGCAGTATTTT. Protein: CASSLAFSGKGTDTQYF.